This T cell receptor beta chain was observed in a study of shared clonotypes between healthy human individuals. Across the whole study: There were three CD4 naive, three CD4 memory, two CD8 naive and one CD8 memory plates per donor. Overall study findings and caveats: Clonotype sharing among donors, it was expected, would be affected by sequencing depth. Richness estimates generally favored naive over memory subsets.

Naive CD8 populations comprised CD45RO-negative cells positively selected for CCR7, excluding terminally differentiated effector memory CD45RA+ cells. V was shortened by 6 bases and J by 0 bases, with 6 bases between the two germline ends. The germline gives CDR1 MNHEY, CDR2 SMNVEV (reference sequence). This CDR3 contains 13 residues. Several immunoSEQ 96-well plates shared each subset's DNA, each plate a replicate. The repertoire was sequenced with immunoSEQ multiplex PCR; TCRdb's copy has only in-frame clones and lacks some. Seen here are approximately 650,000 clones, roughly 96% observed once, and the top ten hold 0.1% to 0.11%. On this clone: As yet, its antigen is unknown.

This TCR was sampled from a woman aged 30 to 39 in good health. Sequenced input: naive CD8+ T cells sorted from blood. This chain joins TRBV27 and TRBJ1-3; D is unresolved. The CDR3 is CASRPSSGNTIYF. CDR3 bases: TGTGCCAGCAGACCCAGCTCTGGAAACACCATATATTTT.